This T cell receptor (beta chain) was found in a study of response to subunit inactivated influenza vaccine. The CDR3 loop spans 16 amino acids. Trimming pared 2 bases from V and 4 bases from J, leaving 14 bases between. From germline, CDR1 is LGHNA and CDR2 YNFKEQ. Study conclusions and caveats: It was the authors' suggestion that each seasonal influenza vaccination recruits few new T cells.

For this clonotype: Its target is unknown.

TCRdb itself ran the RT-PCR reads through MiXCR, one entry per CDR3 protein. This table holds over 750,000 distinct CDR3 sequences, around 20% found once. The V gene is TRBV4-2, the J gene TRBJ2-2; D gene uncertain. Sequencing used PBMCs from blood, obtained roughly 5 days after vaccination. The TCR sequence derives from a man over 45 who received an inactivated influenza vaccine. CDR3 sequence (DNA): TGTGCCAGCAGCCAACCCAGCCCATCGAGCACCGGGGAGCTGTTTTTT. This encodes CASSQPSPSSTGELFF.